One sample yielded the 6 T cell receptor beta chains listed below, sequenced in a study of cytomegalovirus exposure and HLA in healthy donors. 60 Vbeta and 13 Jbeta primers were used in PCR. Sequencing was performed with immunoSEQ multiplex PCR; in TCRdb, only in-frame clones are kept and a portion is missing. The sample has about 170,000 clones; about 72% are singletons. Sequencing was carried out using PBMCs. These receptors came from a girl aged 5-17 years in good health and CMV-seronegative.

This rearrangement joins TRBV5-6 to TRBJ1-2; 7 bases align to TRBD1. The CDR3 runs 14 residues. CDR1 is SGHDT and CDR2 is YYEEEE in the germline V gene. The ends lost 4 bases at V and 8 bases at J; junction bases unmatched: 11. The CDR3 sequence is CASSPIDREGGYTF. The CDR3 bases are TGTGCCAGCAGCCCTATAGACAGGGAAGGCGGCTACACCTTC.

This chain connects TRBV10-2 to TRBJ1-3, with no clear D. The ends were cut back, 1 base at V and 7 bases at J, with 11 bases in the middle. From germline, CDR1 is WSHSY and CDR2 SAAADI. The CDR3 covers 14 residues. CDR3 nucleotides: TGCGCCAGCAGTGAGTTTAGCAGAGGGAACACCATATATTTT. It is translated as CASSEFSRGNTIYF.

This chain uses TRBV2 with TRBJ1-4, with D perhaps matching TRBD1 (5 bases). This CDR3 comprises 15 residues. Trimming left V 8 bases short and J 8 bases short, with 21 bases between. CDR1 and CDR2 from the germline V gene are SNHLY and FYNNEI. As DNA, the CDR3 is TGTGCCAGCGGTAAATCAGACAGCCCAAGCGAAAAACTGTTTTTT. Its protein product is CASGKSDSPSEKLFF.

The chain couples TRBV19 to TRBJ1-1, with D tentatively TRBD1 (6 bases). CDR1 is LNHDA, CDR2 SQIVND, per germline (reference sequence). The CDR3 length is 11 residues. V lost 8 bases to trimming and J lost 7 bases, with 11 bases between them. In DNA, the CDR3 is TGTGCCAGTCAGCTGACAGGTGAAGCTTTCTTT. It codes for CASQLTGEAFF. Combining the CDR3 with reference TRBV19 and TRBJ1-1 gives the whole variable domain DGGITQSPKYLFRKEGQNVTLSCEQNLNHDAMYWYRQDPGQGLRLIYYSQIVNDFQKGDIAEGYSVSREKKESFPLTVTSAQKNPTAFYLCASQLTGEAFFGQGTRLTVV.

In its sample, this clone was seen a few times. This chain uses TRBV6-1 with TRBJ2-1; 9 bases map to TRBD1. Per germline, CDR1 MNHNS and CDR2 SASEGT. Germline trimming cut 6 bases from V and 9 bases from J; bases unmatched to any gene: 9. The length of the CDR3 is 14 residues. The CDR3 loop reads CASRVGQGSSEQFF. The DNA of the CDR3 is TGTGCCAGCAGGGTAGGACAGGGGAGCAGTGAGCAGTTCTTC.

The rearrangement joins TRBV5-1 to TRBJ1-2; the match to TRBD1 covers 9 bases. J gave up 7 bases and V 4 bases, and 8 bases lay outside the gene matches. This CDR3 spans 14 amino acids. Germline CDR1 SGHRS, CDR2 YFSETQ. CDR3 nucleotides: TGCGCCAGCAGCCCCCGGGACAGGGCAGGTGGCTACACCTTC. Its protein is CASSPRDRAGGYTF.